These 3 T cell receptor beta chains share one sample of origin, sequenced in a study of blood T cell repertoires in COVID-19. Data came from immunoSEQ multiplex PCR; TCRdb stores just in-frame clones and leaves some out. The table shows a few hundred thousand clones, with more than 85% occurring only once. Material for sequencing was peripheral blood. These receptors were obtained from a man aged 18 to 29 with active or convalescent COVID-19.

The chain has TRBV18 and TRBJ2-2, with TRBD2 identical over 9 bases. The germline gives CDR1 KGHSH, CDR2 LQKENI. The CDR3 has 16 residues. V dropped 4 bases and J dropped 5; count of bases not matched to a gene: 8. For the CDR3, the DNA is TGTGCCAGCTCACTAGCGGGAGTGCCATCAACCGGGGAGCTGTTTTTT. Translation gives CASSLAGVPSTGELFF.

The chain uses TRBV29-1 and TRBJ1-4; D is perhaps TRBD1 (6 bases). CDR1 and CDR2 (germline): SQVTM, ANQGSEA. The V and J ends lost 7 bases and 0 bases respectively, with 12 bases between them. The CDR3 sequence is 14 residues long. CDR3 bases: TGCAGCGGACAGGCTCCAACAACTAATGAAAAACTGTTTTTT. Residues: CSGQAPTTNEKLFF.

The chain couples TRBV9 to TRBJ2-3, with 10 nucleotides matching TRBD2. Germline-derived CDR1 and CDR2 are SGDLS and YYNGEE. J lost 0 bases, V lost 4 bases, and 8 bases had no gene match. CDR3 length: 17 amino acids. The CDR3 DNA reads TGTGCCAGCAGCTCTAGCGGGAGCACATTTAGCACAGATACGCAGTATTTT. Protein: CASSSSGSTFSTDTQYF.